This TCR beta chain was captured by sequencing in a study of tumor-infiltrating lymphocytes in oesophageal squamous cell carcinoma. TCRdb re-derived calls from the PCR reads in MiXCR, one entry per CDR3 protein. This table holds roughly 23,000 distinct CDR3 sequences, approximately 34% found once. This clonotype ranks as medium-sized. This CDR3 spans 13 amino acids. V was trimmed by 1 base and J by 3 bases, leaving 3 bases between them. The V gene's germline CDR1 is SGHVS and CDR2 FQNEAQ. Sequencing input: esophageal tumor tissue. The J gene is TRBJ2-2, the V gene TRBV7-8; D is uncertain. The sequence was obtained from a female donor with esophageal squamous cell carcinoma. CDR3 in amino acids: CASSLGYTGELFF. The CDR3 nucleotides read TGTGCCAGCAGCTTAGGCTACACCGGGGAGCTGTTTTTT. The variable domain in full, with the rest retrieved from reference TRBV7-8 and TRBJ2-2, is GAGVSQSPRYKVAKRGQDVALRCDPISGHVSLFWYQQALGQGPEFLTYFQNEAQLDKSGLPSDRFFAERPEGSVSTLKIQRTQQEDSAVYLCASSLGYTGELFFGEGSRLTVL.